This T cell receptor (beta chain) was identified in a study of Ad26.COV2.S vaccination and SARS-CoV-2 variants (dated by TCRdb to the early 2020s). General notes on the study: TCRbeta repertoire sequencing was used to assess the specificity and breadth of SARS-CoV-2-reactive T cell receptors after Ad26.COV2.S vaccination. A total of 32 samples were included in the TCR-sequenced set, comprising around 19 Ad26.COV2.S vaccine recipients, 5 placebo recipients and 8 SARS-CoV-2 convalescent individuals. What the research found in general, with its limitations: Vaccine and placebo recipients had similar non-spike TCR breadth, a finding consistent with the vaccine containing only spike. After vaccination, substantial breadth of spike-specific CD8+ and CD4+ T cell responses was reported. Spike-specific TCR breadth was higher in Ad26.COV2.S recipients than in placebo recipients (P = 0.0014). It was noted by the authors that total T cell responses may have been underestimated by the TCR breadth and depth analyses.

With regard to this clone: The clone's antigen remains unknown. Base qualities are not at hand, and no much larger clone is one base apart.

The immunoSEQ Assay was used to sequence TCRbeta CDR3 regions. After extraction, genomic DNA underwent amplification by bias-controlled multiplex PCR, followed by high-throughput sequencing. Per the original workflow: To quantify the absolute abundance of each unique TCRbeta CDR3 region, sequences were collapsed and filtered. Usable DNA was measured by amplifying reference genes present in all nucleated cells, and TCRbeta template counts were normalized to that usable DNA to estimate T cell fraction. Repertoire TCRs were annotated as SARS-CoV-2-specific when V gene, CDR3 amino acid sequence and J gene were exactly matched to a known reactive TCR set. The reference SARS-CoV-2 TCR set came from MIRA and was filtered for enrichment in COVID-19-positive ImmuneCODE repertoires, removing public or cross-reactive TCRs. Based on the MIRA antigens, annotated TCRs were further analysed at the level of specific ORF or position within ORF. Breadth was defined as the number of annotated unique rearrangements divided by the total number of unique productive rearrangements, and depth was defined as the summed frequency of the annotated unique rearrangements. Group comparisons of TCR breadth used two-sided Wilcoxon rank-sum tests. Not all clones reach the TCRdb copy of this immuneACCESS table, which keeps in-frame sequences only. Checked studies attribute under half of the gap to unresolved V genes and leave the rest unexplained. V and J calls plus clone size are reproduced from that table; the DNA served to infer D and trimming. For this sample the table gives approximately 340,000 clones, of which about 90% were detected only once. The biggest ten clones account for roughly 3.9% of the sample.

This sample's time point label indicates: individuals recovered from natural SARS-CoV-2 infection. Here the sequenced sample was peripheral blood, taken after recovery from COVID-19. The receptor comes from a human donor who had recovered from COVID-19.

The DNA reads as follows: TGCGCCAGCAGCCAAGAACTGGCTTCAGGGGGTCCAGGAGGCGAGTCCTACAATGAGCAGTTCTTC. This translates into CASSQELASGGPGGESYNEQFF. The chain joins TRBV4-1 to TRBJ2-1, with 7 bases in between that match TRBD1. Based on the germline V gene, the CDR1 and CDR2 sequences are MGHRA and YSYEKL. Germline trimming: 0 bases from V, 1 base from J; junction bases outside gene matches: 21. The CDR3 covers 22 residues, taking in both the cysteine and the phenylalanine. Just the 66-base CDR3 DNA is kept, in frame starting at base 1.